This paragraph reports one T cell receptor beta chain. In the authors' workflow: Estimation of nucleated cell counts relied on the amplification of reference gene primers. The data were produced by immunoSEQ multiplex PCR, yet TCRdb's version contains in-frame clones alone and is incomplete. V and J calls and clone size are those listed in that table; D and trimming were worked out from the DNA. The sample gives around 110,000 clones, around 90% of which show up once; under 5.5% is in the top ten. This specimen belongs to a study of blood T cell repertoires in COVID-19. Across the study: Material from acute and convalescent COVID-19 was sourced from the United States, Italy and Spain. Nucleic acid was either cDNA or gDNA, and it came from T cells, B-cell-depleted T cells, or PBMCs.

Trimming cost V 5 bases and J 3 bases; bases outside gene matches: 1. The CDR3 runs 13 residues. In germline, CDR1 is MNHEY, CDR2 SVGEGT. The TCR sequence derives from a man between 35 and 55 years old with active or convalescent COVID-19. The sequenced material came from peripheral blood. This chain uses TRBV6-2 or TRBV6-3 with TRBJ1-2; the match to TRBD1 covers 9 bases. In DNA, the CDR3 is TGTGCCAGCAGTAGGACAGGGGACTATGGCTACACCTTC. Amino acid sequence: CASSRTGDYGYTF.